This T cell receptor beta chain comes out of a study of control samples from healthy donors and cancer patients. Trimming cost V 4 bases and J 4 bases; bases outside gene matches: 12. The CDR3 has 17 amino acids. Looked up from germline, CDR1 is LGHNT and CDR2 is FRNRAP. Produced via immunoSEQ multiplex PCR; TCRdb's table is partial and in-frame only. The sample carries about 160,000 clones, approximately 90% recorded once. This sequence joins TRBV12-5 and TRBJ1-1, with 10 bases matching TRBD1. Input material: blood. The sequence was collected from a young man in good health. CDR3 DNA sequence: TGTGCTAGTGGTTCCGAAAAAACCGGGACAGGGGTCACTGAAGCTTTCTTT. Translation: CASGSEKTGTGVTEAFF.